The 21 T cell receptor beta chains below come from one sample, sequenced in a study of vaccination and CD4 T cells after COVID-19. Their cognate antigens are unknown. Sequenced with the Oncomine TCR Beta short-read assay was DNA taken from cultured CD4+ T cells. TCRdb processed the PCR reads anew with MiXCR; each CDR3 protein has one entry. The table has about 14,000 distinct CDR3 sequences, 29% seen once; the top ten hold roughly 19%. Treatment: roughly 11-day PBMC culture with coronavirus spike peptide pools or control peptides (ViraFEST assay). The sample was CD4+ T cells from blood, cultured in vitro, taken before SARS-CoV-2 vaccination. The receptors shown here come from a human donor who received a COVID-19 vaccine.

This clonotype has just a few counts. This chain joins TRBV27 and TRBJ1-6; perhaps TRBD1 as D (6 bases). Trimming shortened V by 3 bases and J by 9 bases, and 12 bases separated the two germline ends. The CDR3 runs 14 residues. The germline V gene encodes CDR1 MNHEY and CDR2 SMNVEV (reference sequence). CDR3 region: CASSFGGAGSPLHF. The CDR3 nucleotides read TGTGCCAGCAGTTTCGGGGGGGCTGGTTCACCCCTCCACTTT.

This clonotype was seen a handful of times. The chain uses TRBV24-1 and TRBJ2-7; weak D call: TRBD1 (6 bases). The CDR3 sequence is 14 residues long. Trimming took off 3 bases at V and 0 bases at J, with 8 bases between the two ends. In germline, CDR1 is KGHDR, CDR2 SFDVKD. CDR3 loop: CATSDNRVSYEQYF. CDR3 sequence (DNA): TGTGCCACCAGTGATAACAGGGTCTCCTACGAGCAGTACTTC.

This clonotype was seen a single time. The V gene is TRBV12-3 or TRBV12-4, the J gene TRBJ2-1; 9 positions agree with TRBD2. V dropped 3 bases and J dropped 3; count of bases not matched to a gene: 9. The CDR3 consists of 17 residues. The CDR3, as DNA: TGTGCCAGCAGTTTTCGTAGATGGACTAGCGACTACAATGAGCAGTTCTTC. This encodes CASSFRRWTSDYNEQFF.

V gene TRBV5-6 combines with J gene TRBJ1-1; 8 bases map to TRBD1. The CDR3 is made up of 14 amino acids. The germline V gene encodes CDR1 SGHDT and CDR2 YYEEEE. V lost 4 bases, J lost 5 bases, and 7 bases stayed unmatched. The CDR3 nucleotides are TGTGCCAGCAGCCACAACAGGGGGATGACTGAAGCTTTCTTT. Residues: CASSHNRGMTEAFF.

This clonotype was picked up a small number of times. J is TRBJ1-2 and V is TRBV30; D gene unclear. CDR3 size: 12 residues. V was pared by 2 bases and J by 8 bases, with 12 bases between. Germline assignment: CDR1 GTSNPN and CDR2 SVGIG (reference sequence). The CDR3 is CAWSRQPKGYTF. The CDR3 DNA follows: TGTGCCTGGAGTCGGCAACCGAAAGGCTACACCTTC.

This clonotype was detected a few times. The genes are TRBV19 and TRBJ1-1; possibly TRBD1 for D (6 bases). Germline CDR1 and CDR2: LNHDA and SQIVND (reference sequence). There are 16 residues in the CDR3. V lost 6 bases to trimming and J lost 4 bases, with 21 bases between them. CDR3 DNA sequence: TGTGCCAGTAGACCAAAGTCACAGGGTGGTGGCACTGAAGCTTTCTTT. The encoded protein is CASRPKSQGGGTEAFF. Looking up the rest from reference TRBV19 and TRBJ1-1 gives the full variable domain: DGGITQSPKYLFRKEGQNVTLSCEQNLNHDAMYWYRQDPGQGLRLIYYSQIVNDFQKGDIAEGYSVSREKKESFPLTVTSAQKNPTAFYLCASRPKSQGGGTEAFFGQGTRLTVV.

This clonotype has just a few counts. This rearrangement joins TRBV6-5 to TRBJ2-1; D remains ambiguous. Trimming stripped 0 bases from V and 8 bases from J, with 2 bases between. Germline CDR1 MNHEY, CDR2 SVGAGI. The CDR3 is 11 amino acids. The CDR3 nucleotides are TGTGCCAGCAGTTACTCGGATGAGCAGTTCTTC. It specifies CASSYSDEQFF.

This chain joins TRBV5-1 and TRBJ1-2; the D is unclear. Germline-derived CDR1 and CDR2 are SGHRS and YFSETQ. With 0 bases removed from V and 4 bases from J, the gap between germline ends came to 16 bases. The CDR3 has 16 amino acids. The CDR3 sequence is CASSLGSVRDRYGYTF. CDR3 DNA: TGCGCCAGCAGCTTGGGAAGCGTTAGGGATCGCTATGGCTACACCTTC.

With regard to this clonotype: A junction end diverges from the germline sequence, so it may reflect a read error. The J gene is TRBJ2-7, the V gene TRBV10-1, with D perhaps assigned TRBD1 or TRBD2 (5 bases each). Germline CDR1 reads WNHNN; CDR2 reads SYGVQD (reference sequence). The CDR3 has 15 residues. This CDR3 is CASSARGTPSSEQYF. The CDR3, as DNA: TGCGCCAGCAGTGCCCGGGGCACACCCTCCTCCGAGCAGTACTTC.

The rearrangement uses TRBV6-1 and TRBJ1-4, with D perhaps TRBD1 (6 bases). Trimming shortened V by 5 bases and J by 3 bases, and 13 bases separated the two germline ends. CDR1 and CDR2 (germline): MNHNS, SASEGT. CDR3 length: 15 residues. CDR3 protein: CASSNPSGANEKLFF. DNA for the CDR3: TGTGCCAGCAGTAACCCGTCAGGGGCTAATGAAAAACTGTTTTTT.

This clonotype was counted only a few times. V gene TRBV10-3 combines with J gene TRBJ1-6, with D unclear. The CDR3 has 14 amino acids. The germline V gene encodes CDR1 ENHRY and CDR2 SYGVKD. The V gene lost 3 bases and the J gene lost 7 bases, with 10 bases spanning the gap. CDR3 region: CAISEGIGNSPLHF. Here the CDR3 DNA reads TGTGCCATCAGTGAAGGGATAGGGAATTCACCCCTCCACTTT.

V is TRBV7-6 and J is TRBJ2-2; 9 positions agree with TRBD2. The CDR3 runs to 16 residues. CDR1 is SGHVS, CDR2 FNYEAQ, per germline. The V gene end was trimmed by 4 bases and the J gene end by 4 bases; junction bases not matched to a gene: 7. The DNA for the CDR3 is TGTGCCAGCAGCTCCGCGGGGGGGGGGGCCACCGGGGAGCTGTTTTTT. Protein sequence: CASSSAGGGATGELFF.

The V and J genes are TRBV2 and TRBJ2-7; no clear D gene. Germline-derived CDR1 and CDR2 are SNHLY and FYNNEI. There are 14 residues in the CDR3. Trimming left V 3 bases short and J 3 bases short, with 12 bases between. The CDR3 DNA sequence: TGTGCCAGCAGTGATTCGGGCCTAAGCTACGAGCAGTACTTC. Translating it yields CASSDSGLSYEQYF.

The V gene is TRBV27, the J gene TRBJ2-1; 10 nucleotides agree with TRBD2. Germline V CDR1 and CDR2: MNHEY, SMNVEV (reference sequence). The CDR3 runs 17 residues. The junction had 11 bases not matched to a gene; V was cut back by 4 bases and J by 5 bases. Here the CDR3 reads CASSSSLLAGLHNEQFF. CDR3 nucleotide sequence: TGTGCCAGCAGTTCCTCCCTACTAGCGGGGCTTCACAATGAGCAGTTCTTC.

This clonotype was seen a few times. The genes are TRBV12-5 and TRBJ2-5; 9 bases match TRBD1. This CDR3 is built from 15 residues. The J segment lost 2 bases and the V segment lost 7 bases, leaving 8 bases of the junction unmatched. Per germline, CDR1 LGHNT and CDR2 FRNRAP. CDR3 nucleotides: TGTGCTAGTGTCCCAGACAGGGGGATTCAAGAGACCCAGTACTTC. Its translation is CASVPDRGIQETQYF.

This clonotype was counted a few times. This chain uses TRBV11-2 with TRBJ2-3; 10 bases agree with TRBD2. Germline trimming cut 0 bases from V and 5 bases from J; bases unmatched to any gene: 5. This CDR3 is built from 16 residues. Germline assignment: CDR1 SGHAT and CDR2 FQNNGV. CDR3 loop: CASSLEPAGGRDTQYF. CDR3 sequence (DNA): TGTGCCAGCAGCTTAGAGCCAGCGGGGGGGCGAGATACGCAGTATTTT.

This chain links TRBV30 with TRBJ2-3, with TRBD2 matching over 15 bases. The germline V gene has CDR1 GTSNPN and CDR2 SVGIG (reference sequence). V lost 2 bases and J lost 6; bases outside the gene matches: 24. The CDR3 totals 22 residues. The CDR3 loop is CAWSPLPATGLAGGPLLDTQYF. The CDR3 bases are TGTGCCTGGAGTCCTCTTCCCGCCACGGGACTAGCGGGGGGACCCCTTTTGGATACGCAGTATTTT.

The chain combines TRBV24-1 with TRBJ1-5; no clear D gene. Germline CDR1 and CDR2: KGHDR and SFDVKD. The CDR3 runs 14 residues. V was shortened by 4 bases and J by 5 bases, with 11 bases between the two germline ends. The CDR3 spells CATSEDGWDQPQHF. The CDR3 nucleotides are TGTGCCACCAGTGAGGACGGGTGGGATCAGCCCCAGCATTTT.

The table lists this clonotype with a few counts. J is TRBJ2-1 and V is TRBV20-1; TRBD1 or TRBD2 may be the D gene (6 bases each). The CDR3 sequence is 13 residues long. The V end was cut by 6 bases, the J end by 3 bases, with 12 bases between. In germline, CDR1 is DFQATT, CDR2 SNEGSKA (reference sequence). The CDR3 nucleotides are TGCAGTGCCGGGCGGGACATCTACAATGAGCAGTTCTTC. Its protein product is CSAGRDIYNEQFF.

The CDR3, as DNA: TGTGCCAGCAGTGAATCTATAGTGGGGACAGAGAGCTCCTACGAGCAGTACTTC. It yields the protein CASSESIVGTESSYEQYF. This chain uses TRBV25-1 with TRBJ2-7, with 7 positions matching TRBD1. The junction had 12 bases not matched to a gene; V was cut back by 1 base and J by 0 bases. There are 18 residues in the CDR3. Germline V gene sequence: CDR1 MGHDK, CDR2 SYGVNS.

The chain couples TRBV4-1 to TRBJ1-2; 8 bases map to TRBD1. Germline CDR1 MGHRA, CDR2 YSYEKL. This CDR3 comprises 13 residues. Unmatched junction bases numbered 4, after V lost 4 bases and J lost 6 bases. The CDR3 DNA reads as TGCGCCAGCAGCCGGACAGGGTGGGATGGCTACACCTTC. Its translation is CASSRTGWDGYTF.